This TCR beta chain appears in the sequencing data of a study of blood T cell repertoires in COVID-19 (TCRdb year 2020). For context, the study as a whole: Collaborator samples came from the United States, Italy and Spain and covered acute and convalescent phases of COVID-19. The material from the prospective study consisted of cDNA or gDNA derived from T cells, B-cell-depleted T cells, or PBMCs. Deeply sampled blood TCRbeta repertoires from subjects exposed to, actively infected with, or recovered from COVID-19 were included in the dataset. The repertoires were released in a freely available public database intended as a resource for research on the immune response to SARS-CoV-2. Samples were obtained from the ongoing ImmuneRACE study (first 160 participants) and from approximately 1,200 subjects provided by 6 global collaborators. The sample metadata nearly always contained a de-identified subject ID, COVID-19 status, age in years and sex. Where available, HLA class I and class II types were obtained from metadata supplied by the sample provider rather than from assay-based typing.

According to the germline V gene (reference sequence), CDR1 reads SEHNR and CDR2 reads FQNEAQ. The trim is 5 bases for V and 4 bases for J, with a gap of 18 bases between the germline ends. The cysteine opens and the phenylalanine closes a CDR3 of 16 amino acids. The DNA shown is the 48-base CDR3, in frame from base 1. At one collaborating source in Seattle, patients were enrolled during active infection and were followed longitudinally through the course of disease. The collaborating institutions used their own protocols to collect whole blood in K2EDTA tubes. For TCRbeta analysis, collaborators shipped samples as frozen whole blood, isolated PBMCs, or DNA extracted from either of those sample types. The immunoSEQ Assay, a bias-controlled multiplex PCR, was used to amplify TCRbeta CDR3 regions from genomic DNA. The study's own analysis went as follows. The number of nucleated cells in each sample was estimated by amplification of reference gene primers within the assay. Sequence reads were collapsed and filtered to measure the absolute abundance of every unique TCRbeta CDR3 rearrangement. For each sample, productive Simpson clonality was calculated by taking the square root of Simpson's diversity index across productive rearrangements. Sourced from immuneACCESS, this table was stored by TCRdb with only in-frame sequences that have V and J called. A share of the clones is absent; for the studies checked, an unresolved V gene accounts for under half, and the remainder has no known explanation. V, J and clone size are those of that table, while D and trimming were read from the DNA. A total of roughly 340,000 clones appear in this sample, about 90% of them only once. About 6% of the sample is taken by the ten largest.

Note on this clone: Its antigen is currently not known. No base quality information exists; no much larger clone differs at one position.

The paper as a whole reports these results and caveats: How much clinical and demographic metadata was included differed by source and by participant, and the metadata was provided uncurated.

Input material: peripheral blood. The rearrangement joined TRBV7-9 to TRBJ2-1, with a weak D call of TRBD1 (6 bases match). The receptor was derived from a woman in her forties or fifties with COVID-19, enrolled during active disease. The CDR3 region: CASSEPYRVAYNEQFF. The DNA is TGTGCCAGCAGCGAGCCCTACAGGGTAGCTTACAATGAGCAGTTCTTC.